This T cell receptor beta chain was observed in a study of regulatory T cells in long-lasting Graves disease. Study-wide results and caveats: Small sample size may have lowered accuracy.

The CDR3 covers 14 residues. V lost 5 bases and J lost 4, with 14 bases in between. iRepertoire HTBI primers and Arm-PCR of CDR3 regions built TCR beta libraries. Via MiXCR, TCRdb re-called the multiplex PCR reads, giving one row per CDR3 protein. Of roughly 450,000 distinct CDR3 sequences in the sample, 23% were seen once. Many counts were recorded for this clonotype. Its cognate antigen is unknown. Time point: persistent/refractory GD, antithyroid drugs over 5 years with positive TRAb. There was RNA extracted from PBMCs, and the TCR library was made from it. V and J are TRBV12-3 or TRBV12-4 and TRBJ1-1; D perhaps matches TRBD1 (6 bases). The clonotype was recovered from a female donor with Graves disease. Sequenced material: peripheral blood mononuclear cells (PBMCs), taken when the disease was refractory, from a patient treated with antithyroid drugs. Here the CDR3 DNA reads TGTGCCAGCAGTGTGACAGGTCCCGCCACTGAAGCTTTCTTT. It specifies CASSVTGPATEAFF.